This T cell receptor (beta chain) was captured by sequencing in a study of CD8+CD57+ T cells in acquired aplastic anemia. Study in general: Mean yield of DNA from sorted CD4+ and CD8+ cells was 2.5 to 4 ug. Roughly 9.9 million reads, on average, were obtained for CD4+ cells from healthy donors.

Genomic DNA, serving as template, underwent TCR beta VDJ and CDR3 profiling. TCRdb re-called the reads through MiXCR, storing one row per CDR3 protein. The repertoire holds 75,000 to 90,000 distinct CDR3 sequences, with about 45% as singletons. With 5 bases removed from V and 11 bases from J, the gap between germline ends came to 21 bases. Germline CDR1 and CDR2: MGHDK and SYGVNS. This CDR3 comprises 14 residues. Points on this clonotype: Its antigen is unidentified. A much larger clone sits a single nucleotide away, making a read error possible.

General observations from the study: Between patients and controls, about 30 CD8+ CDR3 sequences were found in common. Patients did not significantly differ from controls in CD8+ Simpson's diversity.

This TCR was recovered from a human donor in good health, serving as a control. The chain has TRBV25-1 and TRBJ2-5; D gene unclear. Input material: sorted CD4+, CD8+, or CD8+CD57+ T cells (not recorded which) from PBMCs. The CDR3 region has the DNA TGTGCCAGCAGTTATTCGGATCGTACCAATGAGCAGTACTTC. Translated: CASSYSDRTNEQYF.